This T cell receptor beta chain was recorded in a study of OX40 agonist ivuxolimab in advanced cancers. In the study overall: Intravenous ivuxolimab at 0.01 to 10 mg/kg was given to patients every 2 weeks. The study enrolled dose-escalation patients with hepatocellular carcinoma, melanoma, renal cell or head and neck cancer. Participants averaged about 60 years of age (range about 23 to 80) and were around 80% male. Overall study findings and caveats: Near-lowest levels of clonal expansion characterized partial responders at 0.1-3.0 mg/kg.

TCRdb's copy holds only in-frame clones and misses some; the assay was immunoSEQ multiplex PCR. Among about 110,000 clones listed, under 95% were seen once. This clone has more than one count but fewer than ten. The antigen is undetermined. After removal of 3 bases from V and 4 bases from J, the junction contained 2 bases not matched to a gene. Germline V gives CDR1 KGHSH, CDR2 LQKENI. The CDR3 runs 14 residues. The source was CD4+ or CD8+ T cells sorted from blood, collected in a trial of the OX40 agonist ivuxolimab. The chain uses TRBV18 and TRBJ2-2, with 7 nucleotides matching TRBD2. The receptor comes from an adult with an advanced solid tumor such as melanoma, head and neck, liver or kidney cancer. CDR3 sequence: CASSPPSGTGELFF. The CDR3 DNA is TGTGCCAGCTCACCTCCTAGCGGCACCGGGGAGCTGTTTTTT.